There are many counts of the clone carrying this T cell receptor beta chain. One entry per CDR3 protein, called by TCRdb with MiXCR from the RACE reads. There are about 120,000 distinct CDR3 sequences in the sample; less than 15% occur only once, and 2.5% to 3.5% lies in the top ten. Stated time point: pre-sensitization, week 0. Sample treatment: therapeutic diphenylcyclopropenone sensitization with weekly scalp DPC. This specimen comes from a study of human T cells and chemical hapten exposure. V dropped 6 bases and J dropped 3 bases, with 18 bases sitting between them. CDR3 size: 15 residues. Sequencing used whole blood, obtained in connection with sensitization to the hapten diphenylcyclopropenone (DPC). The rearrangement uses TRBV12-3 or TRBV12-4 and TRBJ2-7; the D gene could be TRBD1 or TRBD2 (5 bases each). The receptor was isolated from a woman under 30 with alopecia areata. Some clones in this sample may be carry-over from other donors' samples. The CDR3 region is CASSLGTLKIYEQYF. CDR3 nucleotide sequence: TGTGCCAGCAGCCTCGGGACCCTCAAAATCTACGAGCAGTACTTC.